The next 18 T cell receptor beta chains were all read from a single sample in a study of liver allograft versus peripheral blood T cells. Overall study context: The study compared liver allograft T cell receptor repertoires against peripheral blood repertoires of liver transplant recipients.

Each CDR3 protein gets one entry after TCRdb re-called the reads with MiXCR. The sample includes fewer than 15,000 distinct CDR3 sequences, around 18% of them seen just once. The receptors were gathered from a human patient who had a liver transplant. Some T cells may trace back to the graft donor.

This clonotype came up a few times. The chain combines TRBV5-6 with TRBJ1-5; TRBD1 might be the D (5 bases). Trimming cost V 0 bases and J 2 bases, with 9 bases left between them. Germline V gives CDR1 SGHDT, CDR2 YYEEEE. This CDR3 has 15 amino acids. The CDR3 DNA follows: TGTGCCAGCAGCTTGGGATGGGGGGGCAATCAGCCCCAGCATTTT. Translating it yields CASSLGWGGNQPQHF.

A few counts support this clonotype. The CDR3 loop is CASSPNRLTNEKLFF. The DNA of the CDR3 is TGTGCCAGCAGCCCTAATCGTTTAACTAATGAAAAACTGTTTTTT. V gene TRBV7-2 combines with J gene TRBJ1-4; D uncertain. Trimming pared 5 bases from V and 1 base from J, leaving 11 bases between. The CDR3 spans 15 residues. Germline V lookup: CDR1 SGHTA, CDR2 FQGNSA.

The chain uses TRBV27 and TRBJ2-3; D call uncertain. This CDR3 has 12 residues. The V gene's germline CDR1 is MNHEY and CDR2 SMNVEV (reference sequence). The V end was cut by 6 bases, the J end by 5 bases, with 9 bases between. CDR3 bases: TGTGCCAGCAGGAATACGGGAGATACGCAGTATTTT. This codes for CASRNTGDTQYF.

The chain joins TRBV6-6 to TRBJ2-7; the match to TRBD1 covers 8 bases. CDR1 is MNHNY, CDR2 SVGAGI, per germline (reference sequence). This CDR3 has 19 amino acids. The J segment lost 2 bases and the V segment lost 4 bases, leaving 19 bases of the junction unmatched. The CDR3 DNA is TGTGCCAGCAGTTCCAATGCGAACACCGGGACAGGCGCAACCTACGAGCAGTACTTC. This gives the protein CASSSNANTGTGATYEQYF.

By frequency in the sample, this clonotype is medium-sized (0.01 to 0.1%). J is TRBJ1-1 and V is TRBV28; TRBD1 might be the D (5 bases). The CDR3 is 15 amino acids. In germline, CDR1 is MDHEN, CDR2 SYDVKM. Trimming shortened V by 5 bases and J by 1 base, and 14 bases separated the two germline ends. The CDR3 bases are TGTGCCAGCAGTGCCACAGGTAACGCGAACACTGAAGCTTTCTTT. Translation gives CASSATGNANTEAFF.

The J gene is TRBJ2-1, the V gene TRBV28; D might be TRBD1 (6 bases). Germline CDR1 and CDR2: MDHEN and SYDVKM. V was pared by 5 bases and J by 0 bases, with 14 bases between. The CDR3 extends over 16 amino acids. CDR3 bases: TGTGCCAGCAGTGCCACAGGGTTAAGCTCCTACAATGAGCAGTTCTTC. It yields the protein CASSATGLSSYNEQFF.

This clonotype was found many times. This chain joins TRBV5-4 and TRBJ2-5, with 7 bases fitting TRBD1. The V gene's germline CDR1 is SGHNT and CDR2 YYREEE (reference sequence). There are 14 residues in the CDR3. V gave up 0 bases and J gave up 4 bases; unmatched junction bases: 3. CDR3 nucleotides: TGTGCCAGCAGCTTGGAACAGGGGATAGAGACCCAGTACTTC. This gives the protein CASSLEQGIETQYF. The full variable domain, its missing parts supplied by reference TRBV5-4 and TRBJ2-5, is ETGVTQSPTHLIKTRGQQVTLRCSSQSGHNTVSWYQQALGQGPQFIFQYYREEENGRGNFPPRFSGLQFPNYSSELNVNALELDDSALYLCASSLEQGIETQYFGPGTRLLVL.

This clonotype qualifies as medium-sized. V and J are TRBV19 and TRBJ1-4; D possibly corresponds to TRBD1 (5 bases). V was pared by 6 bases and J by 8 bases, with 7 bases between. The CDR3 totals 11 residues. Germline lookup yields CDR1 LNHDA and CDR2 SQIVND (reference sequence). Here the CDR3 reads CASRRDEKLFF. As DNA, the CDR3 is TGTGCCAGTAGGAGGGACGAAAAACTGTTTTTT. Variable domain in full (rest from reference TRBV19 and TRBJ1-4): DGGITQSPKYLFRKEGQNVTLSCEQNLNHDAMYWYRQDPGQGLRLIYYSQIVNDFQKGDIAEGYSVSREKKESFPLTVTSAQKNPTAFYLCASRRDEKLFFGSGTQLSVL.

By sample share, this clonotype is medium-sized. The chain uses TRBV5-5 and TRBJ1-3, with D uncertain. The CDR3 length is 15 residues. V lost 4 bases to trimming and J lost 2 bases, with 13 bases between them. Looked up from germline, CDR1 is SGHKS and CDR2 is YYEKEE (reference sequence). Here the CDR3 reads CASSAFLAAGNTIYF. CDR3 nucleotide sequence: TGTGCCAGCAGCGCCTTCCTCGCTGCTGGAAACACCATATATTTT.

By share of the sample, this clonotype is medium-sized. The V gene is TRBV18, the J gene TRBJ2-3, with 9 bases lining up with TRBD2. V lost 0 bases and J lost 7; bases outside the gene matches: 5. Germline V gene sequence: CDR1 KGHSH, CDR2 LQKENI. This CDR3 comprises 15 residues. The DNA of the CDR3 is TGTGCCAGCTCACCACCGGGGTCTAGCGGGAATACGCAGTATTTT. Translating gives CASSPPGSSGNTQYF.

This clonotype was counted ten times or more. The genes are TRBV5-6 and TRBJ2-4; unclear D gene. Germline loops: CDR1 SGHDT, CDR2 YYEEEE. V lost 1 base, J lost 3 bases, and 11 bases lay in between. The CDR3 is 15 residues long. The CDR3 DNA sequence: TGTGCCAGCAGCTTGAGTCGGCAGATCAAAAACATTCAGTACTTC. Protein: CASSLSRQIKNIQYF. The variable domain in full, completed from reference TRBV5-6 and TRBJ2-4, reads DAGVTQSPTHLIKTRGQQVTLRCSPKSGHDTVSWYQQALGQGPQFIFQYYEEEERQRGNFPDRFSGHQFPNYSSELNVNALLLGDSALYLCASSLSRQIKNIQYFGAGTRLSVL.

This clonotype was detected a few times. The rearrangement joins TRBV5-4 to TRBJ2-5; possible D gene TRBD1, 5 bases. CDR1 SGHNT and CDR2 YYREEE come from the germline V gene (reference sequence). The V and J ends lost 2 bases and 3 bases respectively, with 8 bases between them. This CDR3 spans 13 amino acids. CDR3 region: CASSFPREETQYF. The CDR3 coding sequence is TGTGCCAGCAGCTTCCCCAGGGAAGAGACCCAGTACTTC.

A word on this clonotype: A much larger clone lies one base from this, so it may be a read error. The chain employs TRBV7-2 and TRBJ2-3; 13 bases align to TRBD2. Looked up from germline, CDR1 is SGHTA and CDR2 is FQGNSA. The CDR3 has 14 amino acids. This CDR3 is CASCLLAGGGTQYF. CDR3 in DNA: TGTGCCAGCTGCTTACTAGCGGGGGGGGGTACGCAGTATTTT. The full variable domain, with the rest looked up from reference TRBV7-2 and TRBJ2-3, is GAGVSQSPSNKVTEKGKDVELRCDPISGHTALYWYRQSLGQGLEFLIYFQGNSAPDKSGLPSDRFSAERTGGSVSTLTIQRTQQEDSAVYLCASCLLAGGGTQYFGPGTRLTVL.

This clonotype was seen a handful of times. The rearrangement links TRBV9 to TRBJ2-1, with D maybe TRBD2 (7 bases). Between the trimmed V and J ends, which lost 4 bases and 2 bases, there was a span of 19 bases. CDR1 is SGDLS, CDR2 YYNGEE, per germline. The CDR3 is made up of 17 amino acids. CDR3 amino acids: CASSRGIGGGPYNEQFF. The CDR3 coding sequence is TGTGCCAGCAGCCGGGGCATAGGGGGGGGGCCCTACAATGAGCAGTTCTTC. The whole variable domain, remainder taken from reference TRBV9 and TRBJ2-1, is DSGVTQTPKHLITATGQRVTLRCSPRSGDLSVYWYQQSLDQGLQFLIQYYNGEERAKGNILERFSAQQFPDLHSELNLSSLELGDSALYFCASSRGIGGGPYNEQFFGPGTRLTVL.

In this sample, this clonotype is medium-sized. V is TRBV6-5 and J is TRBJ2-1; 11 bases align to TRBD2. CDR1 is MNHEY and CDR2 is SVGAGI in the germline V gene. The CDR3 totals 15 residues. J lost 8 bases, V lost 5 bases, and 8 bases had no gene match. The DNA of the CDR3 is TGTGCCAGCAGTCACCCGGGACTAGCGGCGGATGAGCAGTTCTTC. This encodes CASSHPGLAADEQFF.

This clonotype was seen a handful of times. The rearrangement joins TRBV25-1 to TRBJ2-1; possible D gene TRBD2, 6 bases. The CDR3 loop spans 12 amino acids. Trimming stripped 8 bases from V and 3 bases from J, with 8 bases between. CDR1 and CDR2 (germline): MGHDK, SYGVNS. CDR3 DNA: TGTGCCAGCCGTAGCGGCTACAATGAGCAGTTCTTC. Its protein product is CASRSGYNEQFF.

The V call is TRBV15, the J call TRBJ2-5; D remains unclear. Trimming removed 1 base from V and 5 bases from J, with 17 bases in between. From germline, CDR1 is LNHNV and CDR2 YYDKDF (reference sequence). The CDR3 runs to 16 residues. This CDR3 reads CATSRAASTKGETQYF. CDR3 in DNA: TGTGCCACCAGCAGAGCTGCAAGCACCAAAGGGGAGACCCAGTACTTC. Based on the CDR3 plus reference TRBV15 and TRBJ2-5, the full variable domain is DAMVIQNPRYQVTQFGKPVTLSCSQTLNHNVMYWYQQKSSQAPKLLFHYYDKDFNNEADTPDNFQSRRPNTSFCFLDIRSPGLGDTAMYLCATSRAASTKGETQYFGPGTRLLVL.

This clonotype is deemed medium-sized. The genes are TRBV18 and TRBJ2-3, with 10 bases lining up with TRBD1. Germline assignment: CDR1 KGHSH and CDR2 LQKENI. Trimming removed 1 base from V and 6 bases from J; junction bases left unmatched: 4. The CDR3 runs to 15 residues. The CDR3 DNA is TGTGCCAGCTCACCACAAGACAGGGGGCTGGATACGCAGTATTTT. It encodes CASSPQDRGLDTQYF.